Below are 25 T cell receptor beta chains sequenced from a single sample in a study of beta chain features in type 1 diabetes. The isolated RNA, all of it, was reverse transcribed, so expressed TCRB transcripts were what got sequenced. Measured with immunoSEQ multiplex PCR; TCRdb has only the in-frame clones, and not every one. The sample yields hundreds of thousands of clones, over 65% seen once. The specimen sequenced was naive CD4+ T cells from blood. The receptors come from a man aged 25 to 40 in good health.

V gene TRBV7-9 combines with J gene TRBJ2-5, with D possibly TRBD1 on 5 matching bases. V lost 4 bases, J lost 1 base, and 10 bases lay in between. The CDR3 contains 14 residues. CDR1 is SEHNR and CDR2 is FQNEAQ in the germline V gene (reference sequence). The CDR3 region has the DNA TGTGCCAGCAGCTACCGCAGGGCCCAAGAGACCCAGTACTTC. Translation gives CASSYRRAQETQYF.

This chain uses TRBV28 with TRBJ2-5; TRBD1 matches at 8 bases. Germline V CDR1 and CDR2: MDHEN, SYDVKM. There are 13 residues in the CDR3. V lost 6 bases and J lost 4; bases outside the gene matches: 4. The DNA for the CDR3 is TGTGCCAGCAGGGCACAGGGGGGAGAGACCCAGTACTTC. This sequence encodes CASRAQGGETQYF. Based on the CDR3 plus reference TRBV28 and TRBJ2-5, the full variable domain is DVKVTQSSRYLVKRTGEKVFLECVQDMDHENMFWYRQDPGLGLRLIYFSYDVKMKEKGDIPEGYSVSREKKERFSLILESASTNQTSMYLCASRAQGGETQYFGPGTRLLVL.

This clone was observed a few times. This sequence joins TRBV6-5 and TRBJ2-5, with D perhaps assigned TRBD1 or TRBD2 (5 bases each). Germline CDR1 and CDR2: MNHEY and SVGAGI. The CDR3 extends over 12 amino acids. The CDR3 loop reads CAERHEGKTQYF. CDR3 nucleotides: TGTGCGGAGAGGCACGAGGGGAAGACCCAGTACTTC.

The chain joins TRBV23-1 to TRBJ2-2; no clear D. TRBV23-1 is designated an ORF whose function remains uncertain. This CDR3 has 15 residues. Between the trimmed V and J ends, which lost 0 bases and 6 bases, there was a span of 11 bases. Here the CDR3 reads CASSQSFVYPGELFF. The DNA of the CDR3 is TGCGCCAGCAGTCAATCGTTTGTCTATCCCGGGGAGCTGTTTTTT.

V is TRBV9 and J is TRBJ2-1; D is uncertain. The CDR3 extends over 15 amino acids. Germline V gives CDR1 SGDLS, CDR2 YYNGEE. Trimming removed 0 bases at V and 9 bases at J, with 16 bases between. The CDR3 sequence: CASSVATDPGSEQFF. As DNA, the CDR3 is TGTGCCAGCAGCGTAGCGACGGATCCAGGTAGTGAGCAGTTCTTC. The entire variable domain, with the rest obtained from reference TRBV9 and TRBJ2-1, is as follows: DSGVTQTPKHLITATGQRVTLRCSPRSGDLSVYWYQQSLDQGLQFLIQYYNGEERAKGNILERFSAQQFPDLHSELNLSSLELGDSALYFCASSVATDPGSEQFFGPGTRLTVL.

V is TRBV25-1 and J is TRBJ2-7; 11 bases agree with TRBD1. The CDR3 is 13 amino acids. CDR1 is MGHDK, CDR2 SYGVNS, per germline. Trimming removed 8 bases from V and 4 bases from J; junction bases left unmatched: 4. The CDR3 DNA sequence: TGTGCCAGCGGACAGGGGGCAGGGTACGAGCAGTACTTC. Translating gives CASGQGAGYEQYF.

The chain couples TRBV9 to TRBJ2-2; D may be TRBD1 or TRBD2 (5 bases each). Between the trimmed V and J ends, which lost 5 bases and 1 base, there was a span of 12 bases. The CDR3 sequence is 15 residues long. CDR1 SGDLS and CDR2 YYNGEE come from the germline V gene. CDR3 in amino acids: CASSFGTGNTGELFF. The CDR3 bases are TGTGCCAGCAGTTTTGGGACGGGGAACACCGGGGAGCTGTTTTTT.

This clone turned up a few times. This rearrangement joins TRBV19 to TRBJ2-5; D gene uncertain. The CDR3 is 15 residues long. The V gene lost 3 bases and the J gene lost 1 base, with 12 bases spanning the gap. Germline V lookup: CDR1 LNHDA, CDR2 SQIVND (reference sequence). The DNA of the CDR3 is TGTGCCAGTAGTATCAGATCGGCAGCCCAAGAGACCCAGTACTTC. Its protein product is CASSIRSAAQETQYF.

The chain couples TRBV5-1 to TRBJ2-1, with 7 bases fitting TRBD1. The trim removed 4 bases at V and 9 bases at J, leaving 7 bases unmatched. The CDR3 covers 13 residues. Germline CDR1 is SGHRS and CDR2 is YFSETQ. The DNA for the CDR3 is TGCGCCAGCAGCCCGACAGGGCAGGCTGAGCAGTTCTTC. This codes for CASSPTGQAEQFF.

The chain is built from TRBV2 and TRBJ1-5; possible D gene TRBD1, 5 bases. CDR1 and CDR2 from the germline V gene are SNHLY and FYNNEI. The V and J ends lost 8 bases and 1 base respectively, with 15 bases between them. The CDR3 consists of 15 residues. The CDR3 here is CASGAGIGSNQPQHF. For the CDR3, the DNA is TGTGCCAGCGGGGCAGGAATAGGGAGCAATCAGCCCCAGCATTTT.

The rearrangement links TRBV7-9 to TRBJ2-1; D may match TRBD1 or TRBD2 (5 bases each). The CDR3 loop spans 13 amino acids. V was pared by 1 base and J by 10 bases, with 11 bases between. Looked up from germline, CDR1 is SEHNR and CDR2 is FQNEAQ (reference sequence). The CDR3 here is CASSLGGAPEQFF. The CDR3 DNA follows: TGTGCCAGCAGCTTAGGAGGGGCCCCAGAGCAGTTCTTC.

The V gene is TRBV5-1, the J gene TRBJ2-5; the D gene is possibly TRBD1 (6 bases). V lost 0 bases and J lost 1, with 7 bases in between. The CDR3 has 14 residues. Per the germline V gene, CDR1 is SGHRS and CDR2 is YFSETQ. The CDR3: CASSLEGGQETQYF. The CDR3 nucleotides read TGCGCCAGCAGCTTGGAAGGGGGCCAAGAGACCCAGTACTTC.

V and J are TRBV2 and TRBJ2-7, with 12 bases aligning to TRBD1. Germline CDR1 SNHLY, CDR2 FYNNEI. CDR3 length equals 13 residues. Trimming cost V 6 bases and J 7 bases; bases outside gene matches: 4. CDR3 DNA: TGTGCCAGCAGGGGGACAGGGGGCGAAGAGCAGTACTTC. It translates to CASRGTGGEEQYF.

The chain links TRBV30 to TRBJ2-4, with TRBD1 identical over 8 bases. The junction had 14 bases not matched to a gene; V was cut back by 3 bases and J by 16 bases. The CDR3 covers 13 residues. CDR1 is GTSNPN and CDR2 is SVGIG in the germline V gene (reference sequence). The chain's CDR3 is CAWSIGAGGIGYF. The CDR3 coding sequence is TGTGCCTGGAGCATAGGGGCAGGGGGCATCGGATACTTC.

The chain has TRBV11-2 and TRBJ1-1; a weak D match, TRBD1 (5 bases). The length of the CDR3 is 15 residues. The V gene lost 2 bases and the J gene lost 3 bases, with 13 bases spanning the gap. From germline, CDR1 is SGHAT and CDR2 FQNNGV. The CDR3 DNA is TGTGCCAGCAGCTTATCTAGGCTCAGGGACACTGAAGCTTTCTTT. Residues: CASSLSRLRDTEAFF.

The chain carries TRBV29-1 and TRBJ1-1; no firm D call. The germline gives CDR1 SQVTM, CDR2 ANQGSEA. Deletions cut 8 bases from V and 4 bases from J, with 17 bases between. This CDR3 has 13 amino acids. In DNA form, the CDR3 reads TGCAGCTTCCGACCCTATGCAGGCACTGAAGCTTTCTTT. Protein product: CSFRPYAGTEAFF.

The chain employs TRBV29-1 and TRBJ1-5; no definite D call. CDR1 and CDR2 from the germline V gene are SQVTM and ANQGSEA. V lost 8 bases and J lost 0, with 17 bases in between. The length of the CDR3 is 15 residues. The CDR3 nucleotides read TGCAGCCCCGGGCGGAGGAGATCTAGCAATCAGCCCCAGCATTTT. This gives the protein CSPGRRRSSNQPQHF.

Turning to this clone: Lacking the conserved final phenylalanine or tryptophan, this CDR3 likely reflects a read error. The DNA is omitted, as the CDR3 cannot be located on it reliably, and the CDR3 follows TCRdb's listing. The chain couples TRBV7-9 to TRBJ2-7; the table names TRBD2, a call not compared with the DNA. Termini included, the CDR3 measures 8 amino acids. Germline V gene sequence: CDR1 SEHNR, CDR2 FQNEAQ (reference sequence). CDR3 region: CASSPGVY.

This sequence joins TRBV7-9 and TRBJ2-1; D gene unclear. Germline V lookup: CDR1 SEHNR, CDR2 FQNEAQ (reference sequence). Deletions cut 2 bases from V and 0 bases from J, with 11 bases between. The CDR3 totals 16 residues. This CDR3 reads CASSLFGSLSYNEQFF. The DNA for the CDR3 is TGTGCCAGCAGCTTATTCGGCAGCCTCTCCTACAATGAGCAGTTCTTC.

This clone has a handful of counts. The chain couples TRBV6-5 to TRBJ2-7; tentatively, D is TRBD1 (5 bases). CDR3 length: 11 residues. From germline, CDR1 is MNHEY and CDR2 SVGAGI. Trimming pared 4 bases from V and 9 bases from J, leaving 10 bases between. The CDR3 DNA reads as TGTGCCAGCAGTTCGACAGTTCGGCAGTACTTC. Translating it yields CASSSTVRQYF.

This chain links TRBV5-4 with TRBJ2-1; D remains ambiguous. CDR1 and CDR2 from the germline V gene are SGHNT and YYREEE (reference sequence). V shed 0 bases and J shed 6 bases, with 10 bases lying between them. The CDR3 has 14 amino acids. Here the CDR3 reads CASSLAVEFNEQFF. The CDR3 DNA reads TGTGCCAGCAGCTTGGCGGTAGAATTCAATGAGCAGTTCTTC.

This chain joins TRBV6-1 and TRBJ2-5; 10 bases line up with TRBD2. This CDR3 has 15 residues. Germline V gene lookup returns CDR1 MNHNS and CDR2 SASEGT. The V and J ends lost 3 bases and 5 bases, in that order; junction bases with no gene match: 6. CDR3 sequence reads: CASSEALAGKETQYF. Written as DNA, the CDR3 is TGTGCCAGCAGTGAGGCACTAGCGGGGAAGGAGACCCAGTACTTC.

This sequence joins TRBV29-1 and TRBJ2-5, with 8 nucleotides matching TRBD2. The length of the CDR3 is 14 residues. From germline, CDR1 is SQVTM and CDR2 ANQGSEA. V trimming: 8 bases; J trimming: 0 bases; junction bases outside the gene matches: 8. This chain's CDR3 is CSLRAGAYQETQYF. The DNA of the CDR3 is TGCAGCCTAAGAGCGGGGGCATACCAAGAGACCCAGTACTTC.

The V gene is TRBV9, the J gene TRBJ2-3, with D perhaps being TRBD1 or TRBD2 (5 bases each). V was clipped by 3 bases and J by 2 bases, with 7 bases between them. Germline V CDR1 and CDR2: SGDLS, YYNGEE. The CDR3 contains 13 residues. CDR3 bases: TGTGCCAGCAGCGGGGGGACCACAGATACGCAGTATTTT. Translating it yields CASSGGTTDTQYF.

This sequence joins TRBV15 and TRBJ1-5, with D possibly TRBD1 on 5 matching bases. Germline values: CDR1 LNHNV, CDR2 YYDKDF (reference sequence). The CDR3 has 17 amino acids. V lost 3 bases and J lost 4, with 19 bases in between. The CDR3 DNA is TGTGCCACCAGCAGGGAAAAACCGGGGCCGAGAAATCAGCCCCAGCATTTT. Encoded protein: CATSREKPGPRNQPQHF.